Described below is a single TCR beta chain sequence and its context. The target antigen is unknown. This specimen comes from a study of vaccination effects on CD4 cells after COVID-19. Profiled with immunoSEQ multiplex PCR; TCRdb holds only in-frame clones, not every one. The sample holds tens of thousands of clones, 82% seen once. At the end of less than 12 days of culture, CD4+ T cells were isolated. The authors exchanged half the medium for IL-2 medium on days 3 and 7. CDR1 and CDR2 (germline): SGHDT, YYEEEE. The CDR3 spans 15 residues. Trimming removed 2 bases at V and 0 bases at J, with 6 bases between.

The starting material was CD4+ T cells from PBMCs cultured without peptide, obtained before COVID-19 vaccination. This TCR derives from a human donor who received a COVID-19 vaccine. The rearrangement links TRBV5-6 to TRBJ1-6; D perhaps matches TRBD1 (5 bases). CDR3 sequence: CASSFRVSYNSPLHF. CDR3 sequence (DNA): TGTGCCAGCAGCTTCAGGGTCTCCTATAATTCACCCCTCCACTTT.